Sequencing of this T cell receptor (beta chain) was carried out in a study of T cells in Graves' hyperthyroidism and ophthalmopathy. Authors of the study amplified TCR beta CDR3 regions from RNA transcripts. The study used the HTBI primer set for a first-round RT-PCR of the TCR CDR3. TCRdb redid the calling of the multiplex PCR reads with MiXCR, one entry per CDR3 protein. The sample has 650,000 to 850,000 distinct CDR3 sequences, roughly 20% seen once; the top ten hold roughly 17%. CDR3 size: 14 residues. Trimming at V came to 3 bases and at J to 2 bases, leaving 4 bases not matched to a gene. The germline V gene has CDR1 SGHRS and CDR2 YFSETQ. This clonotype was seen repeatedly, ten times or more. Exclusion of patients followed from uncontrolled infection, other autoimmune disease, pregnancy or lactation.

The sample consisted of blood. The chain uses TRBV5-1 and TRBJ1-2; TRBD1 matches at 7 bases. The TCR was taken from a woman between 45 and 65 years old with Graves' hyperthyroidism that later progressed to Graves' ophthalmopathy. The CDR3 bases are TGCGCCAGCAGCTCGGGACAGCGAAACTATGGCTACACCTTC. Translation: CASSSGQRNYGYTF.